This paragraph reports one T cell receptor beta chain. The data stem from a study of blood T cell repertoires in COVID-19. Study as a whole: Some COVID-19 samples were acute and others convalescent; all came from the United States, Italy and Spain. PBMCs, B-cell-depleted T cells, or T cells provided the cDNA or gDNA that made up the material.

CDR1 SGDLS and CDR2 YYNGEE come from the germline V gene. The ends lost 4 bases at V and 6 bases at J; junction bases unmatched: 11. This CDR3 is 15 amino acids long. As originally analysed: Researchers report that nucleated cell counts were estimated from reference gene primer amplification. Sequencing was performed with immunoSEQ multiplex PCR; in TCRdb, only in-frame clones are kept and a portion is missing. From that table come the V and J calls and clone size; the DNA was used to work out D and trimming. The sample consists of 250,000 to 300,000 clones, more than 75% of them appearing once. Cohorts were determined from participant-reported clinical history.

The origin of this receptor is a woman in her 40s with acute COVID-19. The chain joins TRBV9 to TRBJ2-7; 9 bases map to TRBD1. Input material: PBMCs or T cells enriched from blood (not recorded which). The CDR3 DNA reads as TGTGCCAGCAGCCTGCTCGGGGACAGGGATGGCGAGCAGTACTTC. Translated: CASSLLGDRDGEQYF.